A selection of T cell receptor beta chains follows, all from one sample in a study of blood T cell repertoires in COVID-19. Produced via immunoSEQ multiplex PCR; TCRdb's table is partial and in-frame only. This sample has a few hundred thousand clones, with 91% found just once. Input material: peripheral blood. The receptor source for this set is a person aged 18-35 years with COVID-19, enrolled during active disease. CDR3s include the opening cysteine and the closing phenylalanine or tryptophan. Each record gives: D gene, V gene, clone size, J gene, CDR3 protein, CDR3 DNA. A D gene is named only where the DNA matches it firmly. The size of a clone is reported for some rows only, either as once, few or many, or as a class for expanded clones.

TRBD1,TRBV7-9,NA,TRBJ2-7,CASSPTGQAYEQYF,TGTGCCAGCAGCCCAACGGGACAGGCCTACGAGCAGTACTTC
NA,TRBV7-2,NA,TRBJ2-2,CASCPGNTGELFF,TGTGCCAGCTGCCCAGGGAACACCGGGGAGCTGTTTTTT
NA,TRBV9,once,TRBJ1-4,CASSSPDAQSGKLFF,TGTGCCAGCAGCTCGCCAGACGCCCAGTCGGGAAAACTGTTTTTT
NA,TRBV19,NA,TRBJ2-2,CASIGRFDTGELFF,TGTGCCAGTATAGGGAGGTTTGACACCGGGGAGCTGTTTTTT
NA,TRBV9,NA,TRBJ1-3,CASSPNSGNTIYF,TGTGCCAGCAGCCCCAACAGTGGAAACACCATATATTTT
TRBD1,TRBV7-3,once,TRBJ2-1,CASSLGTGAEQFF,TGTGCCAGCAGCTTGGGGACAGGGGCTGAGCAGTTCTTC
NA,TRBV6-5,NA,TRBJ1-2,CASTRTGLGYGYTF,TGTGCCAGCACGCGAACAGGGTTGGGCTATGGCTACACCTTC
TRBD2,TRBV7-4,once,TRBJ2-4,CASSLAREAPPPIQYF,TGTGCCAGCAGCTTAGCACGGGAGGCACCCCCCCCCATTCAGTACTTC
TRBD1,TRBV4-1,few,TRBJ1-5,CASSQDPGTANGPQHF,TGCGCCAGCAGCCAAGATCCTGGGACAGCCAATGGGCCCCAGCATTTT
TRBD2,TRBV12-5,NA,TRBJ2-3,CASGPWSWEGTVSSTDTQYF,TGTGCTAGTGGTCCCTGGTCTTGGGAGGGAACCGTCTCTAGCACAGATACGCAGTATTTT
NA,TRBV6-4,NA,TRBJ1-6,CASSEGGRGYNSPLHF,TGTGCCAGCAGTGAGGGCGGACGGGGCTATAATTCACCCCTCCACTTT
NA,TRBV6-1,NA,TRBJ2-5,CASSEDWRETQYF,TGTGCCAGCAGTGAAGACTGGAGAGAGACCCAGTACTTC
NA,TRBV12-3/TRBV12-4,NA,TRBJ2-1,CASTLDRHNEQFF,TGTGCCAGCACTCTGGACAGACACAATGAGCAGTTCTTC
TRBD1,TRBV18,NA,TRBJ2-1,CASSPPGQGAKGEQFF,TGTGCCAGCTCACCCCCGGGACAGGGGGCGAAGGGTGAGCAGTTCTTC
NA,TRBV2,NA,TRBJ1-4,CASSGVTGLEKLFF,TGTGCCAGCAGTGGGGTAACAGGGTTGGAAAAACTGTTTTTT
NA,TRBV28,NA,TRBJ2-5,CASSLRDAVKTQYF,TGTGCCAGCAGTTTGAGGGATGCGGTGAAGACCCAGTACTTC
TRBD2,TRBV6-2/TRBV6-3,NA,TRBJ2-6,CASSAGAGANVLTF,TGTGCCAGCAGTGCGGGAGCTGGGGCCAACGTCCTGACTTTC
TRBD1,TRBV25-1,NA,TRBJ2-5,CASSGQGARETQYF,TGTGCCAGCAGTGGACAGGGGGCCCGGGAGACCCAGTACTTC
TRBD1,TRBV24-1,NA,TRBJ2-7,CATSDPTGSSYEQYF,TGTGCCACCAGTGATCCGACAGGGAGCTCCTACGAGCAGTACTTC
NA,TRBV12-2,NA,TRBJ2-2,CASRLVGLATRTGLFGTGELFF,TGTGCAAGTCGCTTAGTGGGGTTGGCGACGAGGACAGGACTCTTTGGCACCGGGGAGCTGTTTTTT
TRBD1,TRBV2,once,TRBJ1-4,CASSAQGAANEKLFF,TGTGCCAGCAGTGCTCAGGGGGCAGCTAATGAAAAACTGTTTTTT
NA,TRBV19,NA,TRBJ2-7,CASSTGTNDYEQYF,TGTGCCAGTAGTACCGGGACAAACGACTACGAGCAGTACTTC
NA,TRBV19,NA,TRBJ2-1,CASSIGDNSYNEQFF,TGTGCCAGTAGTATAGGGGACAACTCCTACAATGAGCAGTTCTTC
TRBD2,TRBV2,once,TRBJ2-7,CASLIWTSGRNYEQYF,TGTGCCAGCTTAATTTGGACTAGCGGGAGGAACTACGAGCAGTACTTC
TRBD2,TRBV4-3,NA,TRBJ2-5,CASSQEFYGQTSGQETQYF,TGCGCCAGCAGCCAAGAATTTTACGGGCAGACTAGCGGGCAAGAGACCCAGTACTTC
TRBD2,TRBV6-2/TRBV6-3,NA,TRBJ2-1,CASSYLLAGPGGQFF,TGTGCCAGCAGTTACCTTCTAGCGGGCCCGGGTGGGCAGTTCTTC
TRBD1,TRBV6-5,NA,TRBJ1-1,CASRDRENTEAFF,TGTGCCAGCAGGGACAGGGAAAACACTGAAGCTTTCTTT
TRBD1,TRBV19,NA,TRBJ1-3,CASSMGQFLGNTIYF,TGTGCCAGTAGTATGGGACAGTTTCTTGGAAACACCATATATTTT
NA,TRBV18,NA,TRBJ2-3,CASSPAYTDTQYF,TGTGCCAGCTCACCCGCCTACACAGATACGCAGTATTTT
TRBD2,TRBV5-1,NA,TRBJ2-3,CASSLLGGSNTDTQYF,TGCGCCAGCAGCTTGTTAGGCGGGAGTAATACAGATACGCAGTATTTT
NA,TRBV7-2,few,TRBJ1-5,CASSLVGTQNQPQHF,TGTGCCAGCAGCTTAGTCGGGACACAAAATCAGCCCCAGCATTTT
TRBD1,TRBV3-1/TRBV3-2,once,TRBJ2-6,CASSQDAPTGYSMSGANVLTF,TGTGCCAGCAGCCAAGATGCCCCGACAGGGTACAGTATGTCTGGGGCCAACGTCCTGACTTTC
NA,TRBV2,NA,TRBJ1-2,CASSERGYTF,TGTGCCAGCAGTGAACGTGGCTACACCTTC
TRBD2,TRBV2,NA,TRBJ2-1,CASKGAGGSYNEQFF,TGTGCCAGCAAGGGCGCGGGAGGATCCTACAATGAGCAGTTCTTC
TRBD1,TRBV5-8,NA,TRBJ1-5,CASSSRQGESGNQPQHF,TGTGCCAGCAGCTCCCGACAGGGCGAGTCAGGCAATCAGCCCCAGCATTTT
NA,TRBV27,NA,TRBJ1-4,CASSLSAGTNEKLFF,TGTGCCAGCAGTTTATCGGCAGGTACAAATGAAAAACTGTTTTTT
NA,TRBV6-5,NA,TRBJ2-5,CASSYSRRDKQETQYF,TGTGCCAGCAGTTACTCGAGACGGGACAAGCAAGAGACCCAGTACTTC
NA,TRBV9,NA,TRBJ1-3,CASSVEGGFLSGNTIYF,TGTGCCAGCAGCGTAGAAGGAGGTTTCCTCTCTGGAAACACCATATATTTT
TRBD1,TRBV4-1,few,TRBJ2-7,CASSDRDRGSYEQYF,TGCGCCAGCAGCGACCGGGACAGGGGGTCCTACGAGCAGTACTTC
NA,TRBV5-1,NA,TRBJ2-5,CASSLGGTPQETQYF,TGCGCCAGCAGCTTGGGAGGGACACCCCAAGAGACCCAGTACTTC
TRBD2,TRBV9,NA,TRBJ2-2,CASSVEEGGPGELFF,TGTGCCAGCAGCGTAGAGGAGGGAGGGCCCGGGGAGCTGTTTTTT
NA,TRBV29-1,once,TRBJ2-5,CSVDSGVETQYF,TGCAGCGTTGATTCGGGGGTAGAGACCCAGTACTTC
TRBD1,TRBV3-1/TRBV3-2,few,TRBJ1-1,CASSFGTEGEAFF,TGTGCCAGCAGCTTTGGGACAGAGGGGGAAGCTTTCTTT
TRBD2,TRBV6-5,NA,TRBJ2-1,CASNTSGRGNEQFF,TGTGCCAGCAATACTAGCGGGAGGGGCAATGAGCAGTTCTTC
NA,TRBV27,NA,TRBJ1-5,CASSLGERQPQHF,TGTGCCAGCAGTTTAGGGGAGCGGCAGCCCCAGCATTTT